This T cell receptor (beta chain) was sequenced for a study of technical replicates of blood from several donors. This CDR3 is 14 amino acids long. The V end was cut by 5 bases, the J end by 0 bases, with 10 bases between. Looked up from germline, CDR1 is MNHEY and CDR2 is SMNVEV (reference sequence). This clone was detected only once. Assay: immunoSEQ multiplex PCR; the TCRdb copy retains only in-frame clones and omits some. The data hold some 80,000 clones, with 90% to 97% observed a single time. Sequenced: T cells isolated from PBMCs. The origin of this receptor is a human donor in good health. This chain connects TRBV27 to TRBJ1-2; D is ambiguous. CDR3 bases: TGTGCCAGCAGTCCTAATACAGCTAACTATGGCTACACCTTC. It yields the protein CASSPNTANYGYTF.